These T cell receptor beta chains were read from a single sample in a study of human T cells and chemical hapten exposure. Via MiXCR, TCRdb re-called the RACE reads, giving one row per CDR3 protein. This table has tens of thousands of distinct CDR3 sequences, 7.5% to 10% appearing once. Sequences were derived from whole blood, sampled in connection with sensitization to the hapten diphenylcyclopropenone (DPC). These receptors originate from a woman aged 40 to 49 with alopecia areata. Some clones in this sample may be carry-over from other donors' samples. CDR3s include the opening cysteine and the closing phenylalanine or tryptophan. The order of the fields is J gene, D gene, V gene, clone size, CDR3 protein. The D gene is left open where the match is weak. The listing skips clone size in some rows; elsewhere it reads once, few, many or a size class.

j_gene: TRBJ2-5; d_gene: .; v_gene: TRBV14; abundance: many; CDR3aa: CASSLRTVQETQYF
j_gene: TRBJ2-3; d_gene: .; v_gene: TRBV29-1; abundance: .; CDR3aa: CSVESWTNDPSTDTQYF
j_gene: TRBJ1-5; d_gene: .; v_gene: TRBV20-1; abundance: .; CDR3aa: CSASPALSNQPQHF
j_gene: TRBJ2-6; d_gene: .; v_gene: TRBV23-1; abundance: many; CDR3aa: CASSPRDGRRGANVLTF
j_gene: TRBJ1-6; d_gene: TRBD1; v_gene: TRBV5-1; abundance: many; CDR3aa: CASRYQTGGQSPLHF
j_gene: TRBJ1-2; d_gene: .; v_gene: TRBV15; abundance: .; CDR3aa: CATSRDLFFYGYTF
j_gene: TRBJ1-1; d_gene: .; v_gene: TRBV4-3; abundance: many; CDR3aa: CASSQVPGFTEAFF
j_gene: TRBJ2-1; d_gene: .; v_gene: TRBV2; abundance: .; CDR3aa: CDSRRTPTVNNEQFF
j_gene: TRBJ2-1; d_gene: TRBD1; v_gene: TRBV2; abundance: many; CDR3aa: CASSIDRATNEQFF
j_gene: TRBJ2-5; d_gene: TRBD2; v_gene: TRBV11-2; abundance: many; CDR3aa: CASSLLASGGWETQYF
j_gene: TRBJ2-3; d_gene: TRBD2; v_gene: TRBV7-2; abundance: few; CDR3aa: CASSLTSGGRTDTQYF
j_gene: TRBJ2-6; d_gene: .; v_gene: TRBV19; abundance: many; CDR3aa: CASKTGANVLTF
j_gene: TRBJ2-4; d_gene: .; v_gene: TRBV28; abundance: .; CDR3aa: CASSTGSSLAKNIQYF
j_gene: TRBJ2-1; d_gene: TRBD2; v_gene: TRBV6-1; abundance: many; CDR3aa: CASSETSAGGPQDEQFF
j_gene: TRBJ1-2; d_gene: .; v_gene: TRBV25-1; abundance: few; CDR3aa: CASSAGYYLGYTF
j_gene: TRBJ2-7; d_gene: TRBD2; v_gene: TRBV6-2/TRBV6-3; abundance: many; CDR3aa: CASRSGGAPHFEQYF
j_gene: TRBJ1-6; d_gene: .; v_gene: TRBV6-2/TRBV6-3; abundance: .; CDR3aa: CASSYHRQGILESPLHF
j_gene: TRBJ2-7; d_gene: .; v_gene: TRBV7-2; abundance: many; CDR3aa: CASSLMHTTYEQYF
j_gene: TRBJ1-1; d_gene: TRBD1; v_gene: TRBV12-3/TRBV12-4; abundance: many; CDR3aa: CASSPGQGSTEAFF
j_gene: TRBJ1-5; d_gene: .; v_gene: TRBV6-5; abundance: .; CDR3aa: CASSSKGYSNQPQHF
j_gene: TRBJ2-7; d_gene: TRBD2; v_gene: TRBV7-3; abundance: many; CDR3aa: CASSSGGRLDEQYF
j_gene: TRBJ1-5; d_gene: .; v_gene: TRBV2; abundance: many; CDR3aa: CASSVSQGHQPQHF
j_gene: TRBJ1-5; d_gene: .; v_gene: TRBV6-2/TRBV6-3; abundance: many; CDR3aa: CASSPDRGNQPQHF
j_gene: TRBJ2-1; d_gene: .; v_gene: TRBV18; abundance: many; CDR3aa: CASGLSSYNEQFF
j_gene: TRBJ1-2; d_gene: TRBD1; v_gene: TRBV7-2; abundance: many; CDR3aa: CASSLQGGQGNYGYTF
j_gene: TRBJ1-2; d_gene: .; v_gene: TRBV7-3; abundance: many; CDR3aa: CASSVDGGGHYGYTF